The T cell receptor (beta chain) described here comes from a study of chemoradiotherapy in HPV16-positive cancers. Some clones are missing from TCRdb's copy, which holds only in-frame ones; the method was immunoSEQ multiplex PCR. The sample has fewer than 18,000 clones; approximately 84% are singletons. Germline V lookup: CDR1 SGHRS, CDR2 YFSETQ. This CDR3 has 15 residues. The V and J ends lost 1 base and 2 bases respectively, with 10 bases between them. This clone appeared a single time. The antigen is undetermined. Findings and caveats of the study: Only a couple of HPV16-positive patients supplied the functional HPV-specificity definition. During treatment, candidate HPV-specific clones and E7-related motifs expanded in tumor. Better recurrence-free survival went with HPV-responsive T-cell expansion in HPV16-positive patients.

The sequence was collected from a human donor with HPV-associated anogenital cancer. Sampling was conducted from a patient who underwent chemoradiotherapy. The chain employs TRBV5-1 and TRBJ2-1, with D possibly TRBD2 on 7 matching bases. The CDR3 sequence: CASSLTGGAYNEQFF. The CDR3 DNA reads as TGCGCCAGCAGCTTGACGGGGGGCGCCTACAATGAGCAGTTCTTC.